These 17 T cell receptor beta chains were sequenced from one sample in a study of OX40 agonist ivuxolimab in advanced cancers. The table came from immunoSEQ multiplex PCR; TCRdb's copy has only in-frame clones and leaves some out. There are 54,000 or so clones in the sample; 84% occur only once, and around 2.1% lies in the top ten. Specimen: CD4+ or CD8+ T cells sorted from blood, collected in a trial of the OX40 agonist ivuxolimab. These receptors all stem from an adult with an advanced solid tumor such as melanoma, head and neck, liver or kidney cancer.

The V call is TRBV7-9, the J call TRBJ2-1, with unresolved D. This CDR3 spans 15 amino acids. Trimming left V 5 bases short and J 0 bases short, with 11 bases between. Looked up from germline, CDR1 is SEHNR and CDR2 is FQNEAQ (reference sequence). CDR3 sequence (DNA): TGTGCCAGCAGCCCTGACTTTAGCTCCTACAATGAGCAGTTCTTC. It encodes CASSPDFSSYNEQFF. The full variable domain, with the rest looked up from reference TRBV7-9 and TRBJ2-1, is DTGVSQNPRHKITKRGQNVTFRCDPISEHNRLYWYRQTLGQGPEFLTYFQNEAQLEKSRLLSDRFSAERPKGSFSTLEIQRTEQGDSAMYLCASSPDFSSYNEQFFGPGTRLTVL.

This clone was seen a handful of times. V is TRBV27 and J is TRBJ2-7; 8 positions match TRBD1. The CDR3 loop spans 14 amino acids. With 2 bases clipped from V and 3 bases from J, the junction kept 3 bases outside the gene matches. The germline CDR1 and CDR2 sequences are MNHEY and SMNVEV (reference sequence). The CDR3 sequence: CASSLAGQDYEQYF. Written as DNA, the CDR3 is TGTGCCAGCAGTTTAGCGGGACAGGACTACGAGCAGTACTTC.

The rearrangement uses TRBV28 and TRBJ2-1; TRBD2 matches 7 bases. Looked up from germline, CDR1 is MDHEN and CDR2 is SYDVKM. This CDR3 is 15 amino acids long. V shed 5 bases, J shed 1 base, and the junction held 5 bases outside the gene matches. The CDR3 sequence is CASSLGEGSYNEQFF. CDR3 nucleotides: TGTGCCAGCAGTCTTGGGGAGGGGTCCTACAATGAGCAGTTCTTC.

The CDR3, as DNA: TGTGCCAGTAGCCTCGGGGGAAACACCATATATTTT. It yields the protein CASSLGGNTIYF. This chain links TRBV19 with TRBJ1-3; D is ambiguous. The CDR3 length is 12 residues. V lost 6 bases and J 4 bases, leaving 7 bases between the germline ends. The germline V gene encodes CDR1 LNHDA and CDR2 SQIVND (reference sequence).

This chain connects TRBV19 to TRBJ2-5; D is possibly TRBD1 (7 bases). The CDR3 runs 13 residues. The V end lost 7 bases, the J end lost 3 bases, and 12 bases lay between the germline ends. Germline V gene lookup returns CDR1 LNHDA and CDR2 SQIVND (reference sequence). CDR3 nucleotide sequence: TGTGCCAGTAAGGCGGGGACAGAAGAGACCCAGTACTTC. It encodes CASKAGTEETQYF.

The V and J genes are TRBV10-1 and TRBJ1-5; 9 nucleotides align to TRBD1. Germline V lookup: CDR1 WNHNN, CDR2 SYGVQD (reference sequence). The CDR3 covers 15 residues. V was clipped by 5 bases and J by 6 bases; unmatched bases: 8. The CDR3 here is CASSSGTGKPQPQHF. The CDR3 coding sequence is TGCGCCAGCAGTTCCGGGACAGGGAAACCTCAGCCCCAGCATTTT.

The chain carries TRBV28 and TRBJ1-4, with D hard to call. CDR1 MDHEN and CDR2 SYDVKM come from the germline V gene. This CDR3 has 13 amino acids. V was shortened by 3 bases and J by 7 bases, with 9 bases between the two germline ends. The CDR3, as DNA: TGTGCCAGCAGTTTTGGGCGTCCTGAAAAACTGTTTTTT. Protein: CASSFGRPEKLFF.

The chain combines TRBV18 with TRBJ1-1, with D hard to call. The germline V gene encodes CDR1 KGHSH and CDR2 LQKENI. The V and J ends lost 6 bases and 2 bases respectively, with 19 bases between them. This CDR3 is 16 amino acids long. In DNA, the CDR3 is TGTGCCAGCTCTTCTAGTCCAAGGCAGACAAACACTGAAGCTTTCTTT. This codes for CASSSSPRQTNTEAFF.

The V and J genes are TRBV7-3 and TRBJ2-2; D unclear. The CDR3 is 14 amino acids. The germline V gene has CDR1 SGHTA and CDR2 FQGTGA. The ends were cut back, 3 bases at V and 2 bases at J, with 7 bases in the middle. The DNA of the CDR3 is TGTGCCAGCAGCTTTAACGGAAACACCGGGGAGCTGTTTTTT. Translated: CASSFNGNTGELFF.

This clone came up once. The genes are TRBV7-9 and TRBJ2-7, with D uncertain. CDR3 length equals 9 residues. Germline V CDR1 and CDR2: SEHNR, FQNEAQ (reference sequence). This CDR3 reads CAVGYEQYF. The CDR3 DNA reads as TGTGCGGTTGGGTACGAGCAGTACTTC. The whole variable domain, remainder taken from reference TRBV7-9 and TRBJ2-7, is DTGVSQNPRHKITKRGQNVTFRCDPISEHNRLYWYRQTLGQGPEFLTYFQNEAQLEKSRLLSDRFSAERPKGSFSTLEIQRTEQGDSAMYLCAVGYEQYFGPGTRLTVT.

This clone was counted a single time. The chain combines TRBV7-3 with TRBJ2-7, with TRBD1 identical over 9 bases. This CDR3 spans 13 amino acids. Losses at the gene ends were 5 bases for V and 5 bases for J; bases not matched to a gene: 4. Germline V gene data show CDR1 as SGHTA and CDR2 as FQGTGA. The CDR3 sequence is CASSTRTGDEQYF. The CDR3 bases are TGTGCCAGCAGCACCCGGACAGGGGACGAGCAGTACTTC.

The chain carries TRBV30 and TRBJ1-3; D is unresolved. From germline, CDR1 is GTSNPN and CDR2 SVGIG (reference sequence). Trimming took 2 bases from V and 2 from J, leaving 7 bases between them. The CDR3 is 13 amino acids. The CDR3 spells CAWSKGPGNTIYF. The CDR3 DNA reads as TGTGCCTGGAGTAAGGGTCCTGGAAACACCATATATTTT.

The V and J genes are TRBV7-9 and TRBJ2-3; tentatively, D is TRBD2 (5 bases). Germline V lookup: CDR1 SEHNR, CDR2 FQNEAQ (reference sequence). The CDR3 extends over 17 amino acids. V dropped 0 bases and J dropped 2 bases, with 15 bases sitting between them. The CDR3: CASSLALTGILTDTQYF. The CDR3 DNA is TGTGCCAGCAGCTTAGCCCTCACGGGGATACTCACAGATACGCAGTATTTT.

This clone was found a few times. This rearrangement joins TRBV7-9 to TRBJ1-1; D gene uncertain. CDR3 length equals 14 residues. Trimming pared 2 bases from V and 1 base from J, leaving 8 bases between. Germline CDR1 and CDR2: SEHNR and FQNEAQ (reference sequence). The DNA of the CDR3 is TGTGCCAGCAGCTTACACCGGTCGAACACTGAAGCTTTCTTT. It translates to CASSLHRSNTEAFF.

The rearrangement uses TRBV19 and TRBJ2-7; 9 bases fit TRBD1. The V segment lost 3 bases and the J segment 7 bases; nucleotides outside the gene matches: 19. Germline values: CDR1 LNHDA, CDR2 SQIVND (reference sequence). This CDR3 region has 18 residues. The CDR3 loop is CASSMGDREERVAWEQYF. CDR3 in DNA: TGTGCCAGTAGTATGGGGGACAGGGAAGAGCGGGTGGCCTGGGAGCAGTACTTC.

The chain couples TRBV10-2 to TRBJ2-2; possibly TRBD1 for D (5 bases). The CDR3 has 16 residues. The germline CDR1 and CDR2 sequences are WSHSY and SAAADI. The V gene lost 2 bases and the J gene lost 4 bases, with 14 bases spanning the gap. CDR3 nucleotide sequence: TGCGCCAGCAGTGAGCGCGCAGGGCCGAGCACCGGGGAGCTGTTTTTT. This sequence encodes CASSERAGPSTGELFF.

The chain has TRBV5-6 and TRBJ2-1; TRBD1 aligns across 8 bases. This CDR3 has 13 residues. Germline CDR1 is SGHDT and CDR2 is YYEEEE. The trim removed 3 bases at V and 11 bases at J, leaving 7 bases unmatched. DNA for the CDR3: TGTGCCAGCAGCTCCTGGGACAGGTTGAAGCAGTTCTTC. Translated, it gives CASSSWDRLKQFF.